This T cell receptor (beta chain) appears in the sequencing data of a study of response to subunit inactivated influenza vaccine. General study points: That few new T cells are recruited by each seasonal influenza vaccination was the authors' suggestion.

Germline V gives CDR1 DFQATT, CDR2 SNEGSKA (reference sequence). CDR3 length: 16 amino acids. A word on this clonotype: Its antigen is not known. An end of the junction does not agree with germline; a read error may underlie this.

TCRdb independently ran MiXCR on the RT-PCR reads; one entry per CDR3 protein. The sample contains hundreds of thousands of distinct CDR3 sequences, 10% to 12% of which appear only once. These data were also filed under a second study, of T cells expressing NK-cell markers. That study reports: 5'RACE template switching with UMIs produced the TCR beta cDNA. Sorted CD3+CD56+NKG2C+, CD3+CD56+NKG2C- and CD3+CD56-NKG2C+ T-cell subsets were beta-chain profiled. Of CD8+ T cells, roughly 1.0-7.5% belonged to dominant NKG2C+ clonotypes in 5 or 6 donors. Once again these clonotypes came out on top in the CD3+CD56-NKG2C+ fraction of several donors.

Here the sequenced sample was PBMCs from blood, taken on the day of vaccination. The chain employs TRBV20-1 and TRBJ2-3; TRBD2 matches at 8 bases. The TCR sequence derives from a man in his fifties or sixties who received an inactivated influenza vaccine. CDR3 loop: CSARDFRGAGGDTQFF. CDR3 nucleotides: TGCAGTGCTAGAGATTTCCGCGGGGCGGGGGGAGATACGCAGTTTTTT.